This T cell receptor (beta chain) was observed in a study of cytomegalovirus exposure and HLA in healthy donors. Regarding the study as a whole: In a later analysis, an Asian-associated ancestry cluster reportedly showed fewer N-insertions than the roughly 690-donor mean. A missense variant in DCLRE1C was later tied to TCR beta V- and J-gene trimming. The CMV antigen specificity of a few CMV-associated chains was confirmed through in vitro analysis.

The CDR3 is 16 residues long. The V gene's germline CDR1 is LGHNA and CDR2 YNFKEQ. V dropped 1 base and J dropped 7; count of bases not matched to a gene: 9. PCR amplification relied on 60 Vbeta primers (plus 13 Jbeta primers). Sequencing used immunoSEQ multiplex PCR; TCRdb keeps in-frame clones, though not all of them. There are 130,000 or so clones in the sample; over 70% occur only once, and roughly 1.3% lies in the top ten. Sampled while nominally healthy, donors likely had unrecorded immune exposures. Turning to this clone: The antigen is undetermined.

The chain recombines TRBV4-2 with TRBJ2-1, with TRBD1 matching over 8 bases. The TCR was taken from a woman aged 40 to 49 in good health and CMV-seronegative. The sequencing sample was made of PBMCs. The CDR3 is CASSQVILQGANEQFF. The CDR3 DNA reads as TGTGCCAGCAGCCAAGTTATCCTCCAGGGGGCGAATGAGCAGTTCTTC.